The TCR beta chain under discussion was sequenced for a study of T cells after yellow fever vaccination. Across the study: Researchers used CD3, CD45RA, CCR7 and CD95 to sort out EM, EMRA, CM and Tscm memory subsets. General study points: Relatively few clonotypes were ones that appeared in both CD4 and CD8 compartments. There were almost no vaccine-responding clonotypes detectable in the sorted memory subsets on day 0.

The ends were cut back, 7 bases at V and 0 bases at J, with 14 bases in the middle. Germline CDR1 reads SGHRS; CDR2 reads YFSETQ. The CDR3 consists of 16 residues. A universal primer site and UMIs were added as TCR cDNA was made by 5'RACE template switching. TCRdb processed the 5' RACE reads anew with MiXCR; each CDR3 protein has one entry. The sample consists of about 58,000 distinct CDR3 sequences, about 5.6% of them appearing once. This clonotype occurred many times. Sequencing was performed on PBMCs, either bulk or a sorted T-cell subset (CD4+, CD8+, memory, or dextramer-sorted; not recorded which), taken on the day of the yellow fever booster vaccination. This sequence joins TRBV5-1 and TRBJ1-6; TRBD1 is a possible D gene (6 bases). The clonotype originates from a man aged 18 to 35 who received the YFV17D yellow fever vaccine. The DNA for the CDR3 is TGCGCCAGCCGGCTGGGGGGCAGCTCCTATAATTCACCCCTCCACTTT. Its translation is CASRLGGSSYNSPLHF.